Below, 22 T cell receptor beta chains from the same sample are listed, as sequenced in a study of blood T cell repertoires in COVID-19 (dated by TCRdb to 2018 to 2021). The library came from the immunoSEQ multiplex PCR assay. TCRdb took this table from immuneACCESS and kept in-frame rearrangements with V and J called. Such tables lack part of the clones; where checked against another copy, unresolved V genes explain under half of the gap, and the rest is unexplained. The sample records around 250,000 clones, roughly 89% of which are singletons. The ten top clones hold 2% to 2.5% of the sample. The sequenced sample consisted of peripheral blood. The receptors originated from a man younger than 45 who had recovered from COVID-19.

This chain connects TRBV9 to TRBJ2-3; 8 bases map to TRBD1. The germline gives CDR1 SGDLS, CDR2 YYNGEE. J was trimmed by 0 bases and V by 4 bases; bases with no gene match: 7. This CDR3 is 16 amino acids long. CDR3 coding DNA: TGTGCCAGCAGCTCTACAGGACAGGGTAGCACAGATACGCAGTATTTT. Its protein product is CASSSTGQGSTDTQYF.

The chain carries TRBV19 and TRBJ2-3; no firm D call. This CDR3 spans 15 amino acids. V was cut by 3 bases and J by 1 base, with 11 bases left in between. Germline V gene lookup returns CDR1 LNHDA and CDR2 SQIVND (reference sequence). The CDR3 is CASSILGEGTDTQYF. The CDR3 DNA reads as TGTGCCAGTAGTATTCTCGGAGAAGGCACAGATACGCAGTATTTT. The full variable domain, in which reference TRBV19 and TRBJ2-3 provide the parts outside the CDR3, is DGGITQSPKYLFRKEGQNVTLSCEQNLNHDAMYWYRQDPGQGLRLIYYSQIVNDFQKGDIAEGYSVSREKKESFPLTVTSAQKNPTAFYLCASSILGEGTDTQYFGPGTRLTVL.

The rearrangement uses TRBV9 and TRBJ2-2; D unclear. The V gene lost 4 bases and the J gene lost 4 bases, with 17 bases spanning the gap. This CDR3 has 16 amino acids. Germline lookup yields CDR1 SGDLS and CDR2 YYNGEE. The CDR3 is CASSIPGRPGTGELFF. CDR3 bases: TGTGCCAGCAGCATACCGGGTAGGCCGGGCACCGGGGAGCTGTTTTTT.

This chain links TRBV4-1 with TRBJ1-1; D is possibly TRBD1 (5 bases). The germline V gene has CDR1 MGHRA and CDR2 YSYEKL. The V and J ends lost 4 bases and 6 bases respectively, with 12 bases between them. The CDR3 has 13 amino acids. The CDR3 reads CASSPKGWPEAFF. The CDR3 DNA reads TGCGCCAGCAGCCCTAAGGGGTGGCCTGAAGCTTTCTTT.

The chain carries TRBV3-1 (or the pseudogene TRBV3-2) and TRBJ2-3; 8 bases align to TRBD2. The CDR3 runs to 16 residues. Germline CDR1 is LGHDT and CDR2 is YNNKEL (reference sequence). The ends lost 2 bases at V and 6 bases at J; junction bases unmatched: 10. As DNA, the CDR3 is TGTGCCAGCAGCCAAATGCTACTAGCGGTAATCGATACGCAGTATTTT. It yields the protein CASSQMLLAVIDTQYF.

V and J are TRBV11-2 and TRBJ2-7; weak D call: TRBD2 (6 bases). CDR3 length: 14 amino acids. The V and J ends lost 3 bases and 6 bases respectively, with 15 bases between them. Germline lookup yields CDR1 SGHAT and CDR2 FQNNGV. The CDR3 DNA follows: TGTGCCAGCAGCTTGGATGGGGGGTGGGTCGAGCAGTACTTC. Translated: CASSLDGGWVEQYF.

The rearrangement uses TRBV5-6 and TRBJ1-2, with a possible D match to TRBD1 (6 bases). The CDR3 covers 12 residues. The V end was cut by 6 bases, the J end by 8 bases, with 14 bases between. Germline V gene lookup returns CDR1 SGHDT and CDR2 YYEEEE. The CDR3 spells CASTETGGGYTF. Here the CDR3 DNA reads TGTGCCAGCACCGAGACAGGAGGAGGCTACACCTTC.

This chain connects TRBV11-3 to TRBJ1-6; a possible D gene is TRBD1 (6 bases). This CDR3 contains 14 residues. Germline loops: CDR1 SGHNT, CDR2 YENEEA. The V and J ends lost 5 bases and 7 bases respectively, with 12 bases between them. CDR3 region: CASSQDSENSPLHF. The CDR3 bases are TGTGCCAGCAGCCAGGACAGCGAGAATTCACCCCTCCACTTT.

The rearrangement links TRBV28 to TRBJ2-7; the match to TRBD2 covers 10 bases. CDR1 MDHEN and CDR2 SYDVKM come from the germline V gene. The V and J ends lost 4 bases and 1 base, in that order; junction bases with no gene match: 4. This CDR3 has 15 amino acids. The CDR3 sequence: CASSSPSGRSYEQYF. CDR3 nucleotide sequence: TGTGCCAGCAGTTCACCTAGCGGGAGATCCTACGAGCAGTACTTC.

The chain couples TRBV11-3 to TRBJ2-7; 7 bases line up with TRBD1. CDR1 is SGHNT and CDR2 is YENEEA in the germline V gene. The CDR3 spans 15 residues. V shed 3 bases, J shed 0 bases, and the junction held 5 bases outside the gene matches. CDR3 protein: CASSFRQGSSYEQYF. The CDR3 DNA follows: TGTGCCAGCAGCTTCCGACAGGGAAGCTCCTACGAGCAGTACTTC. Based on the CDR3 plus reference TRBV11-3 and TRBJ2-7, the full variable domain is EAGVVQSPRYKIIEKKQPVAFWCNPISGHNTLYWYLQNLGQGPELLIRYENEEAVDDSQLPKDRFSAERLKGVDSTLKIQPAELGDSAVYLCASSFRQGSSYEQYFGPGTRLTVT.

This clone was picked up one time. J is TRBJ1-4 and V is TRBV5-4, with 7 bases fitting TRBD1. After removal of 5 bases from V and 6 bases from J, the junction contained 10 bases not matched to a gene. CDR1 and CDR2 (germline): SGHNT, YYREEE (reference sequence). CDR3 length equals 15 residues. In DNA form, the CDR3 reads TGTGCCAGCAGTTTTTGGACAGGCGGATATGAAAAACTGTTTTTT. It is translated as CASSFWTGGYEKLFF.

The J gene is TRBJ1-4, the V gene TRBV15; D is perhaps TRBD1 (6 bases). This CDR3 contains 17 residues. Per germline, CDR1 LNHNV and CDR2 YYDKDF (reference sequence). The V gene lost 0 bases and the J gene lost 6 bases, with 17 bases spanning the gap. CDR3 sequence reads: CATSRDPGGLTDEKLFF. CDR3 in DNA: TGTGCCACCAGCAGAGATCCGGGGGGGCTGACCGATGAAAAACTGTTTTTT.

The CDR3 DNA reads as TGTGCCAGCAGCCAATCCGGGGGGACAGGGGATGAAAAACTGTTTTTT. It encodes CASSQSGGTGDEKLFF. The J gene is TRBJ1-4, the V gene TRBV16, with 10 bases fitting TRBD1. This CDR3 region has 16 residues. Germline values: CDR1 KGHSY, CDR2 FQNENV. V dropped 0 bases and J dropped 6; count of bases not matched to a gene: 4.

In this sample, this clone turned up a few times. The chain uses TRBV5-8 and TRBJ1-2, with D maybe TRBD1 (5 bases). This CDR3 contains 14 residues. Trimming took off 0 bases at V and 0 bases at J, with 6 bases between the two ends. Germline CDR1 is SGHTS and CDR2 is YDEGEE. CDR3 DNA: TGTGCCAGCAGCTTGGAAGGGGCTAACTATGGCTACACCTTC. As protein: CASSLEGANYGYTF.

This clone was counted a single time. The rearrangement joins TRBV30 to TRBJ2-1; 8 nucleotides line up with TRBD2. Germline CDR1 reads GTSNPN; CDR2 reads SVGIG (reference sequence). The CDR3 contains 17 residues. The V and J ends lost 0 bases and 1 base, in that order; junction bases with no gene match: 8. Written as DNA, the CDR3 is TGTGCCTGGAGTGTAGCCCTCACTAGCGGATCCTACAATGAGCAGTTCTTC. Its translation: CAWSVALTSGSYNEQFF.

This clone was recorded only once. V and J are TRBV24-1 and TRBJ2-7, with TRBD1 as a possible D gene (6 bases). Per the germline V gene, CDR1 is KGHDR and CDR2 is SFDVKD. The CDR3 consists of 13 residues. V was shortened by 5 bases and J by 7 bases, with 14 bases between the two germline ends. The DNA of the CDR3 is TGTGCCACCAGTGGGCAGGCCAGGGGAGAGCAGTACTTC. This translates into CATSGQARGEQYF.

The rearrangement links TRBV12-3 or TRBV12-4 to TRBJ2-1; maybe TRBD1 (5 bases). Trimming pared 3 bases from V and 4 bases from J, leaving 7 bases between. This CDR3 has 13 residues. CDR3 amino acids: CASSLSGYNEQFF. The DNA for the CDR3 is TGTGCCAGCAGTTTGTCAGGGTACAATGAGCAGTTCTTC.

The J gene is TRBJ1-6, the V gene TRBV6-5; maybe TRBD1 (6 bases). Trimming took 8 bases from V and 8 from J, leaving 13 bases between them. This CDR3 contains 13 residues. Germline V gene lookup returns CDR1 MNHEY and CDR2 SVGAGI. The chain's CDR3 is CASLRGKDSPLHF. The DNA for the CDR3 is TGTGCCAGCCTCAGGGGTAAAGATTCACCCCTCCACTTT.

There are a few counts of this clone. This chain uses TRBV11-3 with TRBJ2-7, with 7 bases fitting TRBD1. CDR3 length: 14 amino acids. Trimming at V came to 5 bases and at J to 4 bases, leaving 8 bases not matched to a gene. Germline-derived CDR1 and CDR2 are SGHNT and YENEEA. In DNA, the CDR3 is TGTGCCAGCAGCCGAGTAGGGACAGATTACGAGCAGTACTTC. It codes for CASSRVGTDYEQYF.

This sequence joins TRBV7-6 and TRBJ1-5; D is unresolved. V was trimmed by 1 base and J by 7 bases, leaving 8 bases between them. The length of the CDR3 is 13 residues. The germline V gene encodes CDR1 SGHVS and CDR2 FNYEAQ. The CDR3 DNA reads TGTGCCAGCAGCTTAGGGGCAGAACAGCCCCAGCATTTT. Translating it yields CASSLGAEQPQHF.

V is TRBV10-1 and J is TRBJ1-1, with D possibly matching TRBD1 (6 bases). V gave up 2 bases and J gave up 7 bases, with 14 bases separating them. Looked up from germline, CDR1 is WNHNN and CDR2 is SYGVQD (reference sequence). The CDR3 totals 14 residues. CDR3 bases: TGCGCCAGCAGTGAGGAAGGGACAAAGGGTGAAGCTTTCTTT. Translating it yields CASSEEGTKGEAFF.

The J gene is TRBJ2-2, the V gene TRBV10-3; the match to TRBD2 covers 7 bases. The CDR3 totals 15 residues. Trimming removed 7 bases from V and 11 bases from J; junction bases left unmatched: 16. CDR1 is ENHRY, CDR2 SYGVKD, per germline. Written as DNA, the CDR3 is TGTGCCATCAAGGGAGGGGCCTCAATCCCCGACGAGCTGTTTTTT. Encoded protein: CAIKGGASIPDELFF.